Following are 10 T cell receptor beta chains from one sample sequenced in a study of blood T cell repertoires in COVID-19. TCRdb's table, derived via immunoSEQ multiplex PCR, lists solely in-frame clones and lacks some. Of roughly 130,000 clones in the sample, around 77% are singletons; the top ten hold approximately 16%. The sequencing sample was made of peripheral blood. The receptors derive from a man between 60 and 75 years old with active or convalescent COVID-19.

This rearrangement joins TRBV2 to TRBJ2-7; D is unclear. The V gene lost 1 base and the J gene lost 4 bases, with 5 bases spanning the gap. The CDR3 is 12 residues long. CDR1 and CDR2 (germline): SNHLY, FYNNEI. Here the CDR3 DNA reads TGTGCCAGCAGTGAAGGCAGTTACGAGCAGTACTTC. Its protein product is CASSEGSYEQYF.

This chain uses TRBV6-1 with TRBJ2-7; D is perhaps TRBD2 (5 bases). V shed 3 bases and J shed 6 bases, with 15 bases lying between them. The germline V gene encodes CDR1 MNHNS and CDR2 SASEGT. There are 14 residues in the CDR3. The CDR3 region is CASSEERGIGEQYF. The CDR3 bases are TGTGCCAGCAGTGAGGAACGGGGAATAGGCGAGCAGTACTTC.

This clone was seen only a few times. Other DNA sequences in the sample encode the same CDR3. V usage is TRBV4-3 and J usage is TRBJ2-7; 8 bases fit TRBD2. There are 15 residues in the CDR3. The germline gives CDR1 LGHNA, CDR2 YSLEER. J gave up 4 bases and V 0 bases, and 5 bases lay outside the gene matches. The CDR3 loop reads CASSQDRGGGYEQYF. The CDR3 DNA reads TGCGCCAGCAGCCAAGATCGGGGGGGAGGTTACGAGCAGTACTTC.

The chain links TRBV19 to TRBJ1-5; the D is unclear. The CDR3 covers 12 residues. Trimming removed 4 bases at V and 4 bases at J, with 5 bases between. Germline V gene lookup returns CDR1 LNHDA and CDR2 SQIVND (reference sequence). CDR3 sequence (DNA): TGTGCCAGTAGTAGAGGAAATCAGCCCCAGCATTTT. It translates to CASSRGNQPQHF. Looking up the rest from reference TRBV19 and TRBJ1-5 gives the full variable domain: DGGITQSPKYLFRKEGQNVTLSCEQNLNHDAMYWYRQDPGQGLRLIYYSQIVNDFQKGDIAEGYSVSREKKESFPLTVTSAQKNPTAFYLCASSRGNQPQHFGDGTRLSIL.

This clone was found a few times. The rearrangement uses TRBV15 and TRBJ2-1; D call uncertain. In germline, CDR1 is LNHNV, CDR2 YYDKDF (reference sequence). V was cut by 0 bases and J by 6 bases, with 6 bases left in between. There are 13 residues in the CDR3. DNA for the CDR3: TGTGCCACCAGCAGAGATAGAATCAATGAGCAGTTCTTC. Protein product: CATSRDRINEQFF.

The chain is built from TRBV29-1 and TRBJ2-3; TRBD2 might be the D (5 bases). In germline, CDR1 is SQVTM, CDR2 ANQGSEA. Trimming removed 5 bases at V and 4 bases at J, with 10 bases between. CDR3 length equals 12 residues. The CDR3 protein is CSVSLLADTQYF. CDR3 DNA: TGCAGCGTTTCCTTACTAGCAGATACGCAGTATTTT.

V usage is TRBV5-6 and J usage is TRBJ2-1, with D maybe TRBD2 (6 bases). The germline V and J ends were trimmed by 4 bases and 13 bases, with 15 bases remaining between them. The germline V gene has CDR1 SGHDT and CDR2 YYEEEE. The CDR3 contains 12 residues. The CDR3 sequence: CASSPGRGLQFF. CDR3 coding DNA: TGTGCCAGCAGCCCAGGACGGGGACTTCAGTTCTTC. The whole variable domain, filled in from reference TRBV5-6 and TRBJ2-1, reads DAGVTQSPTHLIKTRGQQVTLRCSPKSGHDTVSWYQQALGQGPQFIFQYYEEEERQRGNFPDRFSGHQFPNYSSELNVNALLLGDSALYLCASSPGRGLQFFGPGTRLTVL.

The CDR3 is CASSIRTGVPTDTQYF. CDR3 in DNA: TGTGCCAGTAGTATAAGGACAGGGGTGCCCACAGATACGCAGTATTTT. The chain employs TRBV19 and TRBJ2-3; 9 bases line up with TRBD1. V was clipped by 2 bases and J by 2 bases; unmatched bases: 5. The germline CDR1 and CDR2 sequences are LNHDA and SQIVND (reference sequence). The CDR3 has 16 amino acids.

The chain is built from TRBV7-2 and TRBJ2-7, with 8 bases that match TRBD1. J gave up 3 bases and V 5 bases, and 6 bases lay outside the gene matches. Germline V gene lookup returns CDR1 SGHTA and CDR2 FQGNSA. This CDR3 is built from 14 residues. The CDR3 protein is CASSPDRVNYEQYF. DNA for the CDR3: TGTGCCAGCAGCCCGGACAGGGTCAACTACGAGCAGTACTTC.

The CDR3 reads CASSLDGGGGYTF. The DNA of the CDR3 is TGTGCCAGCAGCTTGGACGGGGGAGGAGGCTACACCTTC. J is TRBJ1-2 and V is TRBV5-5; D perhaps matches TRBD1 (5 bases). The germline V gene has CDR1 SGHKS and CDR2 YYEKEE (reference sequence). V was trimmed by 0 bases and J by 8 bases, leaving 11 bases between them. This CDR3 is built from 13 residues.